This T cell receptor (beta chain) was retrieved from a study of post-analysis software for immune sequencing data. Study-wide results and limits: Controls had lower frequencies than patients of about 5 TRBV segments, which included TRBV5-6, TRBV5-1 and TRBV20-1.

The V segment lost 0 bases and the J segment 0 bases; nucleotides outside the gene matches: 7. Germline-derived CDR1 and CDR2 are MNHEY and SVGAGI. This CDR3 comprises 17 residues. Libraries were made from TCR beta cDNA, and they carried unique molecular identifiers. TCRdb re-called the PCR reads with MiXCR, one entry per CDR3 protein. The repertoire holds roughly 700,000 distinct CDR3 sequences, with 25% to 30% as singletons. The sample holds a few counts of this clonotype. The target antigen is unknown. Sequenced sample: blood. The receptor's source is a girl between 10 and 17 years old with multiple sclerosis. The chain is built from TRBV6-5 and TRBJ1-1; TRBD1 matches at 7 bases. CDR3 in DNA: TGTGCCAGCAGTTACTCTTCCAGGGGGGTTTTGAACACTGAAGCTTTCTTT. Translated, it gives CASSYSSRGVLNTEAFF.